This TCR beta chain was profiled in a study of T cells in narcolepsy. Study-wide findings and caveats: Autoreactive clonotypes reportedly recurred in blood of same and different patients, not controls.

Turning to this clone: Its antigen is as yet unknown.

TCRdb keeps only in-frame clones here, not all; method: immunoSEQ multiplex PCR. In the table there are 20,000 to 30,000 clones, roughly 80% of which are singletons. Germline CDR1 MDHEN, CDR2 SYDVKM. The CDR3 spans 16 residues. Trimming took 2 bases from V and 0 from J, leaving 11 bases between them. Sequenced input: memory (CD45RA-) CD4+ T cells from blood. This chain joins TRBV28 and TRBJ1-5; maybe TRBD1 (6 bases). This receptor was taken from a human donor in good health. CDR3 nucleotides: TGTGCCAGCAGTTTAGGCGACAGGAATAGCAATCAGCCCCAGCATTTT. It encodes CASSLGDRNSNQPQHF.